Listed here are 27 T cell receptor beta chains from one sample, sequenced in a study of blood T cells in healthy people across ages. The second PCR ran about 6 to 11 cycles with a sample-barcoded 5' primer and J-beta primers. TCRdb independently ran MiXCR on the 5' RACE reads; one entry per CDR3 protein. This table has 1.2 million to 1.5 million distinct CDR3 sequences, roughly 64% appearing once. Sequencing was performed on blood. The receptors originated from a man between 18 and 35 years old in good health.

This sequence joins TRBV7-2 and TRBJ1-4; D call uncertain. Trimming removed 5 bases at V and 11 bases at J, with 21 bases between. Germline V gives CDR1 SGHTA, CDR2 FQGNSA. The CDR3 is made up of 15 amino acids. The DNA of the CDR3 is TGTGCCAGCAGCCCTGCGGGCTTCAAGTTGGGGAAACTGTTTTTT. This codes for CASSPAGFKLGKLFF. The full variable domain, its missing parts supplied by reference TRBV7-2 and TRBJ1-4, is GAGVSQSPSNKVTEKGKDVELRCDPISGHTALYWYRQSLGQGLEFLIYFQGNSAPDKSGLPSDRFSAERTGGSVSTLTIQRTQQEDSAVYLCASSPAGFKLGKLFFGSGTQLSVL.

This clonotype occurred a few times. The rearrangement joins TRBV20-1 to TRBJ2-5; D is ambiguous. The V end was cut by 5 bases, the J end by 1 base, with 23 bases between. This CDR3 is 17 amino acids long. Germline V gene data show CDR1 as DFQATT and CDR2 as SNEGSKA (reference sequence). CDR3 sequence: CSAQTPPNPFFQETQYF. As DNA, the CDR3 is TGCAGTGCTCAGACGCCTCCGAACCCTTTTTTCCAAGAGACCCAGTACTTC.

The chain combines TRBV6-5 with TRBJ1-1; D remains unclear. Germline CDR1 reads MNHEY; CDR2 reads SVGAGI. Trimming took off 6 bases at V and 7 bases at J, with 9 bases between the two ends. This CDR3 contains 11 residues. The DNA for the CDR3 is TGTGCCAGCAGGTCTACAGATGAAGCTTTCTTT. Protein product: CASRSTDEAFF.

The DNA of the CDR3 is TGTGCCAGCAGCTTAGATGACGGGAGGGCCGACGAGCAGTACTTC. This sequence encodes CASSLDDGRADEQYF. This chain links TRBV11-2 with TRBJ2-4; 8 positions match TRBD2. The J call is uncertain, as TRBJ2-7 better fits the DNA end. The CDR3 consists of 15 residues. Germline V gene lookup returns CDR1 SGHAT and CDR2 FQNNGV.

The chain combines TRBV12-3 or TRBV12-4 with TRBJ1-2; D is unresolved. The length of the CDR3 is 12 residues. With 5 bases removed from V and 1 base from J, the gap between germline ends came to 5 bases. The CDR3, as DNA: TGTGCCAGCAGTCTGATTAACTATGGCTACACCTTC. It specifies CASSLINYGYTF.

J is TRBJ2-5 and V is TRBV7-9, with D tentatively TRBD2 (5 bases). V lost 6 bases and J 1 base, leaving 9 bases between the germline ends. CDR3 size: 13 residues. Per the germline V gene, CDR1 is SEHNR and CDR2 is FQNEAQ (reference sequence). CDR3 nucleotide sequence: TGTGCCAGCAGGCCACTAGTCCAAGAGACCCAGTACTTC. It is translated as CASRPLVQETQYF.

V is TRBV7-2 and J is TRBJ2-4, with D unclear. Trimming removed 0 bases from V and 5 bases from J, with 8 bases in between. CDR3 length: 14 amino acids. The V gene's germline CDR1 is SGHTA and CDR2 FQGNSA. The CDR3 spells CASSLARLENIQYF. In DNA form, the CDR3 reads TGTGCCAGCAGCTTAGCGCGTCTGGAAAACATTCAGTACTTC.

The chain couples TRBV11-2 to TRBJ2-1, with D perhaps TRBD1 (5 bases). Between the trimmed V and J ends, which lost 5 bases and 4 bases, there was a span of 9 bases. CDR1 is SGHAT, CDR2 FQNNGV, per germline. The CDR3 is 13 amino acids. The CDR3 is CASSARQYNEQFF. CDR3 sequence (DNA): TGTGCCAGCAGCGCCAGACAGTACAATGAGCAGTTCTTC.

CDR3 sequence reads: CASGGQGRYEQYF. The CDR3 region has the DNA TGTGCCAGCGGGGGACAGGGCCGATACGAGCAGTACTTC. The V call is TRBV27, the J call TRBJ2-7; 9 bases are shared with TRBD1. The V and J ends lost 8 bases and 4 bases, in that order; junction bases with no gene match: 6. Germline V gene data show CDR1 as MNHEY and CDR2 as SMNVEV (reference sequence). The CDR3 extends over 13 amino acids.

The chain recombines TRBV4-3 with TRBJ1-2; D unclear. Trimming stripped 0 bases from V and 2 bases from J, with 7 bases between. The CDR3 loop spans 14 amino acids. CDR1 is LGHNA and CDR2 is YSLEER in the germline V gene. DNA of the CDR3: TGCGCCAGCAGCCAAGACCTCCTAAACTATGGCTACACCTTC. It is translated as CASSQDLLNYGYTF.

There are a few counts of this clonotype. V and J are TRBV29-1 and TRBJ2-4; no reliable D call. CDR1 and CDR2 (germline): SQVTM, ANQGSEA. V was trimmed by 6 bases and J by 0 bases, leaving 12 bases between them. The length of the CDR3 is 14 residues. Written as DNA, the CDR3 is TGCAGCGTGATGGCGCGGCAAGCCAAAAACATTCAGTACTTC. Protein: CSVMARQAKNIQYF.

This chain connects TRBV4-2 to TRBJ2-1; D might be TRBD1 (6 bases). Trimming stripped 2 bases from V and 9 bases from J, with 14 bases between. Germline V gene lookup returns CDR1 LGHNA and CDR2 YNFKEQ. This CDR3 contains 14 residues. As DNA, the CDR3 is TGTGCCAGCAGCCAATTACTAGTAGGGGGTGAGCAGTTCTTC. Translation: CASSQLLVGGEQFF.

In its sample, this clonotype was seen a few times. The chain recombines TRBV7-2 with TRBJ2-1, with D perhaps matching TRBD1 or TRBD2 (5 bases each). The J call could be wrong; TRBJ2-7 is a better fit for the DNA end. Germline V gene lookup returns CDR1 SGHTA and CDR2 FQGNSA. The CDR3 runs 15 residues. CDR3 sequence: CASSLSRGSYNEQYF. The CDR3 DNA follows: TGTGCCAGCAGCTTATCGAGGGGATCCTACAATGAGCAGTACTTC.

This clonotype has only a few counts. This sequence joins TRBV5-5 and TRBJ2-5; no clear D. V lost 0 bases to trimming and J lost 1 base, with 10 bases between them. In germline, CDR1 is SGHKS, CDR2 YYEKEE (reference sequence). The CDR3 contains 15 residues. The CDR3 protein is CASSLEAGVQETQYF. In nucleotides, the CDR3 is TGTGCCAGCAGCTTGGAGGCAGGAGTCCAAGAGACCCAGTACTTC.

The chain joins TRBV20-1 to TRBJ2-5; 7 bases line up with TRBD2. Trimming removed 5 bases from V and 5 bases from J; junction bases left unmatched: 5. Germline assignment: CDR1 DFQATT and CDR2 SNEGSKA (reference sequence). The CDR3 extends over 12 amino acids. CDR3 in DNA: TGCAGTGCTTCTAGCGGCATGGAGACCCAGTACTTC. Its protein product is CSASSGMETQYF.

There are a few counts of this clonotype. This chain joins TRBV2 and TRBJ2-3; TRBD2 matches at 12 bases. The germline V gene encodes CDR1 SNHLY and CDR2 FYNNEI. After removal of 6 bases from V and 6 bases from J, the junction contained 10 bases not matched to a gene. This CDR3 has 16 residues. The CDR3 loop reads CASRASSGRAEDTQYF. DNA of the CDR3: TGTGCCAGCAGGGCCTCTAGCGGGAGGGCTGAGGATACGCAGTATTTT.

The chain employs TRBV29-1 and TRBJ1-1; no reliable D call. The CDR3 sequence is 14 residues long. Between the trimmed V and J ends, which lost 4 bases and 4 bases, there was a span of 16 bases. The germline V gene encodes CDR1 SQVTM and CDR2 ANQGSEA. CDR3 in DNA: TGCAGCGTTGTCGGGCGGCTTGGGAGCACTGAAGCTTTCTTT. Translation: CSVVGRLGSTEAFF. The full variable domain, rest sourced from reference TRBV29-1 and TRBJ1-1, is SAVISQKPSRDICQRGTSLTIQCQVDSQVTMMFWYRQQPGQSLTLIATANQGSEATYESGFVIDKFPISRPNLTFSTLTVSNMSPEDSSIYLCSVVGRLGSTEAFFGQGTRLTVV.

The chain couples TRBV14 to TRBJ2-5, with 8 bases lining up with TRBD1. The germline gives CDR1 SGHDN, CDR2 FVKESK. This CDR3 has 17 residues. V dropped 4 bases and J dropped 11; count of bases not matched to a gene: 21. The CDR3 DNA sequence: TGTGCCAGCAGCCCTTTTTCTGCAGGGGGCTCTTACGATGAGCAGTACTTC. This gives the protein CASSPFSAGGSYDEQYF.

CDR3 in DNA: TGCGCCAGCAGCCAAGTGACTAGCGGGAGGGGTGAGCAGTACTTC. Translation gives CASSQVTSGRGEQYF. V is TRBV4-1 and J is TRBJ2-5; 14 bases are a match to TRBD2. V lost 1 base to trimming and J lost 11 bases; unmatched junction nucleotides: 6. The CDR3 consists of 15 residues. Germline V gene data show CDR1 as MGHRA and CDR2 as YSYEKL.

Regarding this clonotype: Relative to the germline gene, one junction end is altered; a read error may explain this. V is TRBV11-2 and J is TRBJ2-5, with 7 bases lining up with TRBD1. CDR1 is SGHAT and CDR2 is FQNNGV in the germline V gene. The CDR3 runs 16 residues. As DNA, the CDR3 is TGTGCCAGTAGCTTTAGTGAGGGACAGACCCAAGAGACCCAGTACTTC. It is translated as CASSFSEGQTQETQYF.

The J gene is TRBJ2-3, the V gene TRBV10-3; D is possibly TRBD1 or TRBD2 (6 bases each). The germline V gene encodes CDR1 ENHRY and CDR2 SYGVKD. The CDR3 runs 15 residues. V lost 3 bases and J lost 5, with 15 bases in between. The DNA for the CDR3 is TGTGCCATCAGTGAAGGTGCGGGACAAAAAGATACGCAGTATTTT. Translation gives CAISEGAGQKDTQYF.

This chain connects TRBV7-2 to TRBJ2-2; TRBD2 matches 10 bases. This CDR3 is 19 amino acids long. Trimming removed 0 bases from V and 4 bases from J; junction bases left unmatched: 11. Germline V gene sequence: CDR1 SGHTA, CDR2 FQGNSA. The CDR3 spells CASSLAGLAGVGATGELFF. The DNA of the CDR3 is TGTGCCAGCAGCTTAGCGGGGCTAGCGGGAGTTGGTGCCACCGGGGAGCTGTTTTTT.

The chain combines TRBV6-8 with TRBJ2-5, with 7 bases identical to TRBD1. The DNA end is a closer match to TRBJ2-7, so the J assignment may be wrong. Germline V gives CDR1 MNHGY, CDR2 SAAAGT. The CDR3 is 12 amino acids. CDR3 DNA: TGTGCCAGCAGACCCCAGGGGGACGAGCAGTACTTC. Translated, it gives CASRPQGDEQYF.

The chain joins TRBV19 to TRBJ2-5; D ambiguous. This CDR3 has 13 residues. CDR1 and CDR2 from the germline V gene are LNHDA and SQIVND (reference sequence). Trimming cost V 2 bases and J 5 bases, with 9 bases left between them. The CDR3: CASSIWVSETQYF. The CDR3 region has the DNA TGTGCCAGTAGTATATGGGTATCCGAGACCCAGTACTTC.

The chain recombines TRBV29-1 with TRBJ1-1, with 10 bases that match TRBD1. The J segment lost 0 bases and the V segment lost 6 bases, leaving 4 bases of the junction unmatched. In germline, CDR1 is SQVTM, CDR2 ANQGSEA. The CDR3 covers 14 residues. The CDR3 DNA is TGCAGCGTGGGACAGGGGCCCATGAACACTGAAGCTTTCTTT. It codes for CSVGQGPMNTEAFF.

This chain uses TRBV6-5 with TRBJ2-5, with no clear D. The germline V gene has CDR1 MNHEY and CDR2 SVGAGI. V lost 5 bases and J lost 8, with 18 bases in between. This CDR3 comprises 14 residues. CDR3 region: CASSRRSNVGTQYF. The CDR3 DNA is TGTGCCAGCAGTCGAAGGTCGAATGTAGGAACCCAGTACTTC.

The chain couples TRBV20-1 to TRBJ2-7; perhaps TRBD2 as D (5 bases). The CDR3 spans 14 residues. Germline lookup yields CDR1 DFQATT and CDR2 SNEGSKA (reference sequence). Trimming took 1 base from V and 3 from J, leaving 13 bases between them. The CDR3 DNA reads TGCAGTGCTAGAGCCCTACTAGTAGGCTACGAGCAGTACTTC. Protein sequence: CSARALLVGYEQYF.